The rows below give T cell receptor beta chains drawn from one sample of a study of blood T cell repertoires in COVID-19. Generated by immunoSEQ multiplex PCR, the TCRdb table keeps only in-frame clones and is missing some. The table lists around 250,000 clones, roughly 89% of them singletons, with 3.5% to 5% in the top ten. The source material was peripheral blood. Receptor source: a woman aged 40-49 years who had recovered from COVID-19. Each CDR3 is given with its conserved first and last residue. D genes are given only for firm matches. Size is omitted from some rows. Given values are once, few, many or a class for expanded clones.

length | J | size | V | D | DNA | CDR3
14 | TRBJ2-2 | few | TRBV27 | - | TGTGCCAGCAGTTTGCGGGCGAACACCGGGGAGCTGTTTTTT | CASSLRANTGELFF
15 | TRBJ1-2 | - | TRBV11-3 | TRBD1 | TGTGCCAGCAGCAAAGGGACAGGCGATTACTATGGCTACACCTTC | CASSKGTGDYYGYTF
15 | TRBJ1-6 | once | TRBV3-1/TRBV3-2 | - | TGTGCCAGCAGCCCGACGGACACCTACCTTTCACCCCTCCACTTT | CASSPTDTYLSPLHF
13 | TRBJ2-7 | - | TRBV2 | - | TGTGCCATGTCCTCAGGGGACTCCTACGAGCAGTACTTC | CAMSSGDSYEQYF
15 | TRBJ2-1 | - | TRBV11-3 | - | TGTGCCAGCAGCTTAGATGTCAGCTCCTACAATGAGCAGTTCTTC | CASSLDVSSYNEQFF
16 | TRBJ2-3 | once | TRBV11-2 | TRBD1 | TGTGCCAGCAGCTCCAGACAGGGGACCATCCCAGATACGCAGTATTTT | CASSSRQGTIPDTQYF
13 | TRBJ1-1 | - | TRBV19 | - | TGTGCCAGTAGAAGCCGAGGGTCCCCTGATGCTTTCTTT | CASRSRGSPDAFF
16 | TRBJ2-1 | - | TRBV5-4 | - | TGTGCCAGCAGCGGGGGACGTACACGGGAGTTCAATGAGCAGTTCTTC | CASSGGRTREFNEQFF
14 | TRBJ1-1 | few | TRBV6-5 | - | TGTGCCAGCAGTTTTGAGACAACGAACACTGAAGCTTTCTTT | CASSFETTNTEAFF
12 | TRBJ1-6 | - | TRBV27 | - | TGTGCCAGCACCTCGTCGGGTTCACCCCTCCACTTT | CASTSSGSPLHF
12 | TRBJ1-2 | - | TRBV29-1 | - | TGCAGCGTTATCGACAGGAACTATGGCTACACCTTC | CSVIDRNYGYTF
16 | TRBJ2-1 | - | TRBV6-5 | TRBD1 | TGTGCCAGCAGTTCTAGGACAGGGTCGGGTGAGGATGAGCAGTTCTTC | CASSSRTGSGEDEQFF
16 | TRBJ2-2 | - | TRBV2 | - | TGTGCCAGCAGTGAGTTAGGGGTCACGAACACCGGGGAGCTGTTTTTT | CASSELGVTNTGELFF
15 | TRBJ1-1 | - | TRBV5-4 | - | TGTGCCAGCAGCCGGGGAGTTGAGGGCGTCGATGAAGCTTTCTTT | CASSRGVEGVDEAFF
14 | TRBJ1-1 | - | TRBV7-2 | - | TGTGCCAGCAACCTCCAGGGTTCGAACACTGAAGCTTTCTTT | CASNLQGSNTEAFF
17 | TRBJ2-1 | - | TRBV6-2/TRBV6-3 | - | TGTGCCAGCAGTCCCGACGCGGGACGGAGCTCCTACAATGAGCAGTTCTTC | CASSPDAGRSSYNEQFF
16 | TRBJ1-3 | - | TRBV18 | - | TGTGCCAGCTCACCAACCCCCAGCGGGGTAGGAAACACCATATATTTT | CASSPTPSGVGNTIYF
17 | TRBJ2-7 | medium-sized | TRBV7-9 | TRBD2 | TGTGCCAGCAGCCAGGACTCCCCGGGACTAGCGGTTTACGAGCAGTACTTC | CASSQDSPGLAVYEQYF
14 | TRBJ2-1 | - | TRBV7-2 | - | TGTGCCAGCAAGAATGGGGGGGCGCGTGGTGAGCAGTTCTTC | CASKNGGARGEQFF
13 | TRBJ1-1 | once | TRBV2 | - | TGTGCCAGCAGACAGGGTGGTGGAACTGAAGCTTTCTTT | CASRQGGGTEAFF
16 | TRBJ2-2 | - | TRBV7-2 | TRBD2 | TGTGCCAGCAGCTCTAGACTAGCAATCCGCACCGGGGAGCTGTTTTTT | CASSSRLAIRTGELFF